Sequencing of this TCR beta chain was carried out in a study of blood T cell repertoires in COVID-19. This CDR3 has 13 residues. In germline, CDR1 is PRHDT, CDR2 FYEKMQ (reference sequence). The V and J ends lost 7 bases and 6 bases, in that order; junction bases with no gene match: 4. Repertoires were generated with immunoSEQ multiplex PCR, while TCRdb's copy carries only in-frame clones and drops some. The sample holds about 270,000 clones, more than 70% seen once. Individuals drawn from about two dozen US areas were roughly 18 to 95 years old. Cohort placement rested on clinical history that participants reported themselves.

This sequence was found in a woman aged 60-70 years in a cohort exposed to, infected with or recovered from COVID-19 (not recorded which). Input material: PBMCs or T cells enriched from blood (not recorded which). The chain joins TRBV13 to TRBJ2-3; the match to TRBD2 covers 10 bases. The CDR3 DNA reads TGTGCCAGCAATAAGCGGGAGGGCGATACGCAGTATTTT. This gives the protein CASNKREGDTQYF. Filled out from reference TRBV13 and TRBJ2-3, the complete variable domain reads AAGVIQSPRHLIKEKRETATLKCYPIPRHDTVYWYQQGPGQDPQFLISFYEKMQSDKGSIPDRFSAQQFSDYHSELNMSSLELGDSALYFCASNKREGDTQYFGPGTRLTVL.